Below, 17 T cell receptor beta chains from the same sample are listed, as sequenced in a study of blood T cell repertoires in COVID-19. Here immunoSEQ multiplex PCR was the method, and the copy in TCRdb shows in-frame clones only, minus some. The sample contains approximately 250,000 clones, around 90% of which appear only once. The sample comprised peripheral blood. Receptor source: a woman aged 70-85 years with COVID-19, enrolled during active disease.

The rearrangement joins TRBV5-6 to TRBJ1-1; D perhaps matches TRBD1 (6 bases). The CDR3 covers 15 residues. Germline V gives CDR1 SGHDT, CDR2 YYEEEE. The ends were cut back, 0 bases at V and 3 bases at J, with 12 bases in the middle. CDR3 DNA: TGTGCCAGCAGCTTGGCCGGGGGGGCTTACACTGAAGCTTTCTTT. This sequence encodes CASSLAGGAYTEAFF.

V is TRBV4-2 and J is TRBJ2-5; 11 positions agree with TRBD2. Germline assignment: CDR1 LGHNA and CDR2 YNFKEQ. The ends lost 3 bases at V and 2 bases at J; junction bases unmatched: 5. This CDR3 has 16 residues. The CDR3 bases are TGTGCCAGCAGCCATTCTAGCGGGAGGTTACAAGAGACCCAGTACTTC. Translating gives CASSHSSGRLQETQYF.

This chain links TRBV4-1 with TRBJ1-2; 9 nucleotides match TRBD1. The CDR3 has 14 residues. V was clipped by 6 bases and J by 5 bases; unmatched bases: 7. Germline loops: CDR1 MGHRA, CDR2 YSYEKL. CDR3 residues: CASRAGTGTYGYTF. The CDR3 nucleotides read TGCGCCAGCAGAGCCGGGACAGGGACATATGGCTACACCTTC.

This rearrangement joins TRBV28 to TRBJ2-2, with 7 bases fitting TRBD1. The CDR3 covers 15 residues. J was trimmed by 1 base and V by 6 bases; bases with no gene match: 5. From germline, CDR1 is MDHEN and CDR2 SYDVKM. DNA for the CDR3: TGTGCCAGCAGAGGGACAGCCGTGAACACCGGGGAGCTGTTTTTT. It encodes CASRGTAVNTGELFF.

V is TRBV30 and J is TRBJ1-6, with D possibly matching TRBD1 (5 bases). The germline gives CDR1 GTSNPN, CDR2 SVGIG (reference sequence). Trimming pared 4 bases from V and 0 bases from J, leaving 13 bases between. The length of the CDR3 is 16 residues. Written as DNA, the CDR3 is TGTGCCTGGAATCCGCAGGGAAGCTCCTATAATTCACCCCTCCACTTT. This gives the protein CAWNPQGSSYNSPLHF.

The chain employs TRBV10-3 and TRBJ2-3; D may be TRBD2 (5 bases). Deletions cut 3 bases from V and 7 bases from J, with 17 bases between. Germline V gives CDR1 ENHRY, CDR2 SYGVKD. The CDR3 loop spans 15 amino acids. In DNA form, the CDR3 reads TGTGCCATCAGTGATCCGTCTAGGGAGACCAATACGCAGTATTTT. Translating gives CAISDPSRETNTQYF.

The V and J genes are TRBV5-1 and TRBJ1-2; unclear D gene. This CDR3 is 12 amino acids long. Germline V CDR1 and CDR2: SGHRS, YFSETQ. Between the trimmed V and J ends, which lost 4 bases and 8 bases, there was a span of 12 bases. As DNA, the CDR3 is TGCGCCAGCAGCCCCTCGGGGAGCGGCTACACCTTC. This translates into CASSPSGSGYTF.

The chain couples TRBV3-1 (or the pseudogene TRBV3-2) to TRBJ2-6; D not resolved. The V end lost 3 bases, the J end lost 0 bases, and 3 bases lay between the germline ends. Germline CDR1 LGHDT, CDR2 YNNKEL (reference sequence). The CDR3 contains 14 residues. CDR3 sequence reads: CASSQSSGANVLTF. CDR3 sequence (DNA): TGTGCCAGCAGCCAGAGCTCTGGGGCCAACGTCCTGACTTTC.

J is TRBJ2-3 and V is TRBV4-2; TRBD1 aligns across 8 bases. Germline V CDR1 and CDR2: LGHNA, YNFKEQ. The length of the CDR3 is 15 residues. V was clipped by 1 base and J by 5 bases; unmatched bases: 5. CDR3 sequence: CASSQVGQGEDTQYF. The CDR3, as DNA: TGTGCCAGCAGCCAAGTCGGACAGGGAGAAGATACGCAGTATTTT.

V is TRBV5-1 and J is TRBJ2-7; D is perhaps TRBD1 (6 bases). Germline V gene lookup returns CDR1 SGHRS and CDR2 YFSETQ. The CDR3 runs to 12 residues. V gave up 4 bases and J gave up 5 bases, with 10 bases separating them. The CDR3 sequence: CASSGQFHEQYF. The CDR3 bases are TGCGCCAGCAGCGGACAGTTTCACGAGCAGTACTTC.

This chain joins TRBV11-2 and TRBJ2-1, with no clear D. This CDR3 is built from 15 residues. Germline V lookup: CDR1 SGHAT, CDR2 FQNNGV. V gave up 1 base and J gave up 9 bases, with 16 bases separating them. CDR3 in amino acids: CASSLGGARLIEQFF. The CDR3 DNA reads TGTGCCAGCAGCTTAGGCGGCGCTAGGCTTATTGAGCAGTTCTTC.

This chain joins TRBV5-5 and TRBJ1-2; 8 bases agree with TRBD1. Germline trimming cut 6 bases from V and 5 bases from J; bases unmatched to any gene: 9. CDR3 length: 14 amino acids. Germline loops: CDR1 SGHKS, CDR2 YYEKEE (reference sequence). The CDR3: CASNPGQGHYGYTF. The CDR3, as DNA: TGTGCCAGCAATCCCGGACAGGGACATTATGGCTACACCTTC.

V gene TRBV28 combines with J gene TRBJ2-1; 8 positions match TRBD1. The germline gives CDR1 MDHEN, CDR2 SYDVKM. J lost 7 bases, V lost 3 bases, and 11 bases had no gene match. The CDR3 spans 16 residues. The CDR3 protein is CASSFPVQGARNEQFF. In DNA form, the CDR3 reads TGTGCCAGCAGTTTTCCCGTCCAGGGGGCGAGGAATGAGCAGTTCTTC.

The chain couples TRBV12-2 to TRBJ2-3; TRBD2, the table's D call, lacks a check against the DNA. TRBV12-2 is noted as a pseudogene. This CDR3 has 18 amino acids. CDR3: CASRLGGLAGGFADTQYF. DNA for the CDR3: TGTGCAAGTCGCTTAGGCGGACTAGCGGGAGGTTTTGCAGATACGCAGTATTTT.

The chain combines TRBV5-1 with TRBJ2-1; TRBD2 matches at 7 bases. Germline lookup yields CDR1 SGHRS and CDR2 YFSETQ. V was pared by 4 bases and J by 3 bases, with 10 bases of the junction left unmatched. The CDR3 covers 16 residues. The CDR3, as DNA: TGCGCCAGCAGCCCGGCCCCTAGCGGCAACTACAATGAGCAGTTCTTC. It specifies CASSPAPSGNYNEQFF. Full variable domain (missing parts from reference TRBV5-1 and TRBJ2-1): KAGVTQTPRYLIKTRGQQVTLSCSPISGHRSVSWYQQTPGQGLQFLFEYFSETQRNKGNFPGRFSGRQFSNSRSEMNVSTLELGDSALYLCASSPAPSGNYNEQFFGPGTRLTVL.

This clone was seen just once. This rearrangement joins TRBV15 to TRBJ2-3; maybe TRBD2 (6 bases). The CDR3 spans 16 residues. CDR1 is LNHNV and CDR2 is YYDKDF in the germline V gene (reference sequence). The V gene lost 0 bases and the J gene lost 1 base, with 11 bases spanning the gap. The CDR3 here is CATSREGGGGTDTQYF. CDR3 coding DNA: TGTGCCACCAGCAGAGAAGGCGGCGGGGGCACAGATACGCAGTATTTT.

This chain links TRBV6-5 with TRBJ2-1; D unclear. Trimming stripped 6 bases from V and 6 bases from J, with 15 bases between. This CDR3 spans 14 amino acids. The V gene's germline CDR1 is MNHEY and CDR2 SVGAGI. In DNA, the CDR3 is TGTGCCAGCAGGGCCTCCCTAGGATCCAATGAGCAGTTCTTC. It is translated as CASRASLGSNEQFF.